A selection of T cell receptor beta chains follows, all from one sample in a study of blood T cells in healthy people across ages. TCRdb re-derived calls from the 5' RACE reads in MiXCR, one entry per CDR3 protein. In the table there are over 1,500,000 distinct CDR3 sequences, roughly two fifths of which are singletons. The sequenced sample was blood. All receptors come from a human donor in good health. CDR3s include the opening cysteine and the closing phenylalanine or tryptophan. A D gene is named only where the DNA matches it firmly. Not all rows give a size; the values are once, few, many and, for expanded clones, a class.

D gene,V gene,J gene,clone size,CDR3 protein,CDR3 DNA
.,TRBV5-1,TRBJ1-1,.,CASSLAGQLSTEAFF,TGCGCCAGCAGCTTGGCAGGACAACTGAGCACTGAAGCTTTCTTT
TRBD1,TRBV5-1,TRBJ1-2,.,CASSSPGQGFGYTF,TGCGCCAGCAGCTCCCCGGGACAGGGTTTCGGCTACACCTTC
.,TRBV6-5,TRBJ1-2,.,CASHSLRYSGYTF,TGTGCCAGCCACTCCCTCCGGTATAGTGGCTACACCTTC
TRBD2,TRBV20-1,TRBJ2-5,few,CSAPTSGGETQYF,TGCAGTGCCCCGACTAGCGGGGGGGAGACCCAGTACTTC
TRBD1,TRBV4-3,TRBJ1-1,.,CAGSLTGITEAFF,TGCGCCGGCAGCTTGACAGGGATTACTGAAGCTTTCTTT
TRBD2,TRBV6-6,TRBJ2-1,.,CATLDRGGNNEQFF,TGTGCCACCTTAGACCGGGGGGGAAACAATGAGCAGTTCTTC
.,TRBV14,TRBJ2-7,few,CASSQALGYWQYF,TGTGCCAGCAGCCAAGCCCTAGGCTATTGGCAGTACTTC
TRBD1,TRBV4-1,TRBJ2-1,few,CASSRDRDPNEQFF,TGCGCCAGCAGCCGAGACAGGGACCCCAATGAGCAGTTCTTC
TRBD1,TRBV3-1,TRBJ2-3,.,CASSRLQGAYTQYF,TGTGCCAGCAGCCGACTACAGGGGGCATATACGCAGTATTTT
.,TRBV5-1,TRBJ2-1,few,CASSLATFVNNEQFF,TGCGCCAGCAGCTTGGCCACATTTGTGAACAATGAGCAGTTCTTC
.,TRBV9,TRBJ2-1,few,CASSPFFGSYNEQFF,TGTGCCAGCAGCCCCTTTTTCGGCTCCTACAATGAGCAGTTCTTC
.,TRBV15,TRBJ1-2,.,CATSKDTFYGYTF,TGTGCCACCAGCAAGGACACCTTCTATGGCTACACCTTC
.,TRBV5-1,TRBJ2-7,.,CASSRLIGQTLSYEQYF,TGCGCCAGCAGCCGTCTGATAGGACAGACACTCTCCTACGAGCAGTACTTC
.,TRBV4-1,TRBJ2-7,few,CASSLAIGGAGFEQYF,TGCGCCAGCAGCCTCGCAATAGGGGGAGCCGGTTTCGAGCAGTACTTC
TRBD1,TRBV20-1,TRBJ1-5,few,CSARGTGVQPQHF,TGCAGTGCTAGAGGGACAGGGGTTCAGCCCCAGCATTTT
TRBD1,TRBV7-9,TRBJ1-2,many,CASGQGEWGYTF,TGTGCCAGCGGACAGGGGGAATGGGGCTACACCTTC
TRBD2,TRBV7-2,TRBJ2-7,.,CASSLAGTSVEQYF,TGTGCCAGCAGCTTAGCCGGGACTAGCGTAGAGCAGTACTTC
.,TRBV6-5,TRBJ2-7,.,CASTSLSHRYEQYF,TGTGCCAGCACCTCTTTGTCTCACCGCTACGAGCAGTACTTC
TRBD2,TRBV10-3,TRBJ2-5,few,CAISAGTSGIEETQYF,TGTGCCATCAGTGCCGGGACTAGCGGTATCGAAGAGACCCAGTACTTC
TRBD1,TRBV10-3,TRBJ1-5,.,CAIGAGGNQPQHF,TGTGCCATCGGCGCAGGGGGGAATCAGCCCCAGCATTTT
TRBD1,TRBV5-1,TRBJ2-7,.,CASSTGTGSFEQYF,TGCGCCAGCAGCACAGGGACAGGGTCATTCGAGCAGTACTTC
TRBD1,TRBV20-1,TRBJ2-4,.,CSARDAPGGNIQYF,TGCAGTGCTAGAGACGCCCCAGGGGGAAACATTCAGTACTTC
TRBD2,TRBV29-1,TRBJ2-5,.,CSVEWARGDQETQYF,TGCAGCGTTGAGTGGGCACGGGGGGACCAAGAGACCCAGTACTTC